This T cell receptor beta chain was found in a study of T cell repertoires in cytomegalovirus infection. CDR1 SGHTA and CDR2 FQGNSA come from the germline V gene. This CDR3 has 16 residues. The V and J ends lost 2 bases and 4 bases respectively, with 15 bases between them. The study, taken as a whole, reports: HLA-C-restricted, CMV-specific TCR beta clonotypes were dominant ex vivo.

In TCRdb, the reads were re-called with MiXCR into one record per CDR3 protein. The sample shows about 890,000 distinct CDR3 sequences, about a third of them seen only once. This clonotype appeared many times. The antigen is undetermined. The J gene is TRBJ1-3, the V gene TRBV7-2; D is uncertain. The starting material was cultured CD8+ T cells from PBMCs, obtained from culture after CMV antigen stimulation. This TCR was sampled from a human donor in good health (CMV status not recorded). Some clones in this sample may be carry-over from other donors' samples. The CDR3 DNA reads TGTGCCAGCAGCTTAAGACTGTCTGGATGGGGAAACACCATATATTTT. Translation: CASSLRLSGWGNTIYF.